Below, 28 T cell receptor beta chains from the same sample are listed, as sequenced in a study of metastatic and nonmetastatic thyroid tumors. TCRdb recomputed clones from the PCR reads via MiXCR. The repertoire includes 20,000 to 30,000 clones, 22% of them detected once, and approximately 8% sits in the top ten. No treatment of any kind had been given to any patient before thyroid surgery. The sample consisted of blood. Source of these receptors: a female donor with papillary thyroid cancer or a benign thyroid nodule (not recorded which). Some clones in this sample may be carry-over from other donors' samples.

As regards this clone: Since a much larger clone is just one base distant, this may be a read error. Other DNA sequences in this specimen translate into the identical CDR3. V and J are TRBV30 and TRBJ2-3, with a possible D match to TRBD2 (7 bases). Per germline, CDR1 GTSNPN and CDR2 SVGIG (reference sequence). The V end lost 0 bases, the J end lost 1 base, and 14 bases lay between the germline ends. The CDR3 is made up of 16 amino acids. Written as DNA, the CDR3 is TGTGCCTGGAGTGTGAGGGGAGGGGGGGGCACAGATACGCAGTATTTT. Translated, it gives CAWSVRGGGGTDTQYF.

This clone is medium-sized in the sample. V is TRBV6-1 and J is TRBJ2-7; the match to TRBD1 covers 9 bases. Germline CDR1 MNHNS, CDR2 SASEGT. Germline trimming cut 5 bases from V and 2 bases from J; bases unmatched to any gene: 10. CDR3 length: 16 amino acids. CDR3 sequence: CASSKRTGVETYEQYF. DNA for the CDR3: TGTGCCAGCAGTAAGCGGACAGGGGTGGAGACCTACGAGCAGTACTTC.

As concerns this clone: Sequence at one end of the junction differs from germline and may be a read error. CDR3 protein: CASSTLTGQGGRLENQYF. As DNA, the CDR3 is TGCGCCAGCAGCACGTTAACGGGACAGGGCGGGAGGCTAGAGAACCAGTACTTC. The V and J genes are TRBV5-1 and TRBJ2-5; D might be TRBD1 (9 bases). Germline CDR1 and CDR2: SGHRS and YFSETQ. This CDR3 region has 18 residues.

The sample holds many counts of this clone. CDR3: CASSQDVIGSYEQYF. For the CDR3, the DNA is TGTGCCAGCAGCCAAGATGTAATTGGCTCCTACGAGCAGTACTTC. This chain links TRBV4-2 with TRBJ2-7; D is ambiguous. Germline-derived CDR1 and CDR2 are LGHNA and YNFKEQ. The CDR3 sequence is 15 residues long. Trimming removed 0 bases from V and 0 bases from J, with 9 bases in between.

The table lists this clone with many counts. The chain joins TRBV19 to TRBJ2-2; unclear D gene. The V end lost 6 bases, the J end lost 6 bases, and 5 bases lay between the germline ends. The CDR3 runs to 11 residues. Germline V gene lookup returns CDR1 LNHDA and CDR2 SQIVND (reference sequence). CDR3 amino acids: CASRGPGELFF. As DNA, the CDR3 is TGTGCCAGTAGGGGCCCCGGGGAGCTGTTTTTT.

The count of this clone is one. The V and J genes are TRBV20-1 and TRBJ1-2; 10 bases fit TRBD1. The CDR3 consists of 14 residues. CDR1 is DFQATT and CDR2 is SNEGSKA in the germline V gene (reference sequence). The trim removed 5 bases at V and 7 bases at J, leaving 10 bases unmatched. As DNA, the CDR3 is TGCAGTGCTTCGTCAGGGACAGGGGAGTTTGGCTACACCTTC. Protein product: CSASSGTGEFGYTF.

At least ten counts were recorded for this clone. The rearrangement uses TRBV3-1 and TRBJ1-4; 8 positions match TRBD1. The V and J ends lost 3 bases and 8 bases, in that order; junction bases with no gene match: 2. In germline, CDR1 is LGHDT, CDR2 YNNKEL (reference sequence). The CDR3 runs to 13 residues. Here the CDR3 reads CASSQDRVEKLFF. DNA of the CDR3: TGTGCCAGCAGCCAGGACAGGGTGGAAAAACTGTTTTTT.

This clone was recorded at least ten times. J is TRBJ2-3 and V is TRBV19; D remains ambiguous. Trimming took off 7 bases at V and 0 bases at J, with 17 bases between the two ends. CDR3 length equals 16 residues. The germline CDR1 and CDR2 sequences are LNHDA and SQIVND (reference sequence). The CDR3 reads CASTLTDYASTDTQYF. As DNA, the CDR3 is TGTGCCAGTACGCTGACCGATTACGCTAGCACAGATACGCAGTATTTT.

This clone has at least ten counts. The chain employs TRBV20-1 and TRBJ2-1; D might be TRBD1 (5 bases). Trimming took 0 bases from V and 9 from J, leaving 9 bases between them. Germline loops: CDR1 DFQATT, CDR2 SNEGSKA (reference sequence). CDR3 length: 12 residues. The CDR3 region has the DNA TGCAGTGCTAGAGATCTGCAGGGTGAGCAGTTCTTC. As protein: CSARDLQGEQFF.

This clone has a count of ten or more. The chain combines TRBV7-9 with TRBJ2-5, with D perhaps matching TRBD1 or TRBD2 (5 bases each). This CDR3 is built from 16 residues. The germline V gene encodes CDR1 SEHNR and CDR2 FQNEAQ (reference sequence). V shed 5 bases and J shed 2 bases, with 18 bases lying between them. The CDR3 DNA reads as TGTGCCAGCAGCACACCATTCGGGACCGAGCAAGAGACCCAGTACTTC. As protein: CASSTPFGTEQETQYF.

This clone was recorded at least ten times. Given a much more abundant clone one base away, this may be a read error. The V call is TRBV24-1, the J call TRBJ2-7; possibly TRBD1 for D (6 bases). The germline V and J ends were trimmed by 2 bases and 4 bases, with 11 bases remaining between them. This CDR3 is built from 14 residues. Germline loops: CDR1 KGHDR, CDR2 SFDVKD. CDR3 coding DNA: TGTGCCACCAGTGATTCGGTCAGGGGTTACGAGCAGTACTTC. Translated: CATSDSVRGYEQYF.

V is TRBV6-2 or TRBV6-3 and J is TRBJ1-2; TRBD1 is a possible D gene (6 bases). Germline lookup yields CDR1 MNHEY and CDR2 SVGEGT. The CDR3 length is 12 residues. Trimming cost V 6 bases and J 7 bases, with 12 bases left between them. The CDR3 reads CASSGQSSGYTF. The CDR3 nucleotides are TGTGCCAGCAGCGGACAGTCCAGTGGCTACACCTTC.

This clone was counted ten times or more. The V call is TRBV5-1, the J call TRBJ2-6; 11 bases are shared with TRBD1. Germline loops: CDR1 SGHRS, CDR2 YFSETQ. The CDR3 loop spans 19 amino acids. The J segment lost 1 base and the V segment lost 4 bases, leaving 10 bases of the junction unmatched. The CDR3 DNA follows: TGCGCCAGCAGCCAGAGAGCGGGACAGGGGGAGTCTGGGGCCAACGTCCTGACTTTC. Translating it yields CASSQRAGQGESGANVLTF.

Many counts were recorded for this clone. The chain recombines TRBV30 with TRBJ1-3; D is ambiguous. Germline CDR1 is GTSNPN and CDR2 is SVGIG (reference sequence). The V and J ends lost 3 bases and 0 bases respectively, with 12 bases between them. The CDR3 is made up of 15 amino acids. The chain's CDR3 is CAWRKGLFSGNTIYF. The DNA of the CDR3 is TGTGCCTGGAGAAAAGGCCTCTTCTCTGGAAACACCATATATTTT.

This clone occurred many times. The J gene is TRBJ1-1, the V gene TRBV28; D not resolved. This CDR3 has 12 amino acids. Trimming took off 5 bases at V and 4 bases at J, with 8 bases between the two ends. Germline V gene data show CDR1 as MDHEN and CDR2 as SYDVKM. The CDR3 here is CASSLLSTEAFF. The CDR3 DNA follows: TGTGCCAGCAGTCTTCTTTCCACTGAAGCTTTCTTT.

This clone was picked up a small number of times. The rearrangement joins TRBV6-2 or TRBV6-3 to TRBJ2-1; 9 nucleotides agree with TRBD2. Trimming at V came to 0 bases and at J to 9 bases, leaving 6 bases not matched to a gene. CDR1 MNHEY and CDR2 SVGEGT come from the germline V gene. CDR3 length: 15 amino acids. CDR3 nucleotides: TGTGCCAGCAGTTACTCAGCGGGAGGTTCCAGTGAGCAGTTCTTC. Translation: CASSYSAGGSSEQFF.

This rearrangement joins TRBV6-1 to TRBJ2-3, with TRBD1 identical over 7 bases. The length of the CDR3 is 15 residues. J lost 0 bases, V lost 6 bases, and 6 bases had no gene match. In germline, CDR1 is MNHNS, CDR2 SASEGT. The CDR3 here is CASSDQGVSTDTQYF. The DNA of the CDR3 is TGTGCCAGCAGCGACCAGGGGGTTAGCACAGATACGCAGTATTTT.

The chain carries TRBV6-9 and TRBJ2-7; 8 bases fit TRBD2. The CDR3 spans 16 residues. Germline values: CDR1 MNHGY, CDR2 SVAAGI. V shed 4 bases and J 4 bases; nucleotides not matched to a gene: 12. The CDR3 DNA is TGTGCCAGCAGTTTAGGACATACTAGCGGCCCATACGAGCAGTACGTC. Encoded protein: CASSLGHTSGPYEQYV.

This clone was detected ten times or more. This chain uses TRBV5-1 with TRBJ1-1, with 7 bases aligning to TRBD1. This CDR3 comprises 14 residues. V lost 3 bases and J lost 4; bases outside the gene matches: 6. Germline values: CDR1 SGHRS, CDR2 YFSETQ. The CDR3 protein is CASSSATGFTEAFF. CDR3 in DNA: TGCGCCAGCAGCTCTGCGACAGGGTTCACTGAAGCTTTCTTT. The whole variable domain, filled in from reference TRBV5-1 and TRBJ1-1, reads KAGVTQTPRYLIKTRGQQVTLSCSPISGHRSVSWYQQTPGQGLQFLFEYFSETQRNKGNFPGRFSGRQFSNSRSEMNVSTLELGDSALYLCASSSATGFTEAFFGQGTRLTVV.

In its sample, this clone is medium-sized. At the DNA level, this CDR3 is encoded by other sequences in the same sample as well. This chain joins TRBV28 and TRBJ1-2, with TRBD1 identical over 7 bases. The CDR3 is made up of 15 amino acids. With V trimmed by 6 bases and J by 8 bases, 15 bases remained unmatched. Germline V CDR1 and CDR2: MDHEN, SYDVKM. The CDR3 nucleotides read TGTGCCAGCAGCCCGACAGGGTTGGCATTGGAAGGCTACACCTTC. This codes for CASSPTGLALEGYTF.

The chain links TRBV12-3 or TRBV12-4 to TRBJ1-2, with unresolved D. Trimming shortened V by 5 bases and J by 1 base, and 11 bases separated the two germline ends. This CDR3 has 14 amino acids. CDR3: CASSRASLNYGYTF. The DNA for the CDR3 is TGTGCCAGCAGTCGAGCCTCGCTTAACTATGGCTACACCTTC.

In this sample, this clone turned up many times. The V call is TRBV6-2 or TRBV6-3, the J call TRBJ2-5; D remains unclear. V was pared by 10 bases and J by 5 bases, with 14 bases between. Per the germline V gene, CDR1 is MNHEY and CDR2 is SVGEGT. This CDR3 has 12 amino acids. Here the CDR3 DNA reads TGTGCCACCGACTCTCCCCTGGAGACCCAGTACTTC. It specifies CATDSPLETQYF.

This clone was recorded at least ten times. A junction boundary mismatches the germline segment, possibly from a read error. This sample also contains other DNA sequences that code for the same CDR3. The CDR3 region has the DNA TGCAGTGCAACCCAGCGCGGGGGGCGGACCGGGGAGCTGTTCTTT. Protein sequence: CSATQRGGRTGELFF. The rearrangement uses TRBV20-1 and TRBJ2-2; TRBD2 agrees at 8 bases. The germline V gene has CDR1 DFQATT and CDR2 SNEGSKA (reference sequence). This CDR3 has 15 amino acids.

This clone was recorded a few times. The V and J genes are TRBV12-3 or TRBV12-4 and TRBJ2-7; unclear D gene. Trimming left V 10 bases short and J 7 bases short, with 23 bases between. The CDR3 is 14 amino acids. CDR3 region: CAITPTAEIREQYF. In nucleotides, the CDR3 is TGTGCCATCACCCCGACGGCGGAGATTAGAGAGCAGTACTTC.

This clone was counted ten times or more. The genes are TRBV2 and TRBJ1-1; D is undetermined. This CDR3 is 13 amino acids long. With 4 bases removed from V and 4 bases from J, the gap between germline ends came to 10 bases. The germline V gene encodes CDR1 SNHLY and CDR2 FYNNEI. For the CDR3, the DNA is TGTGCCAGCAGTGTGGGTATCGGCACTGAAGCTTTCTTT. This encodes CASSVGIGTEAFF.

At least ten counts were recorded for this clone. This chain links TRBV20-1 with TRBJ1-5; D ambiguous. The CDR3 has 14 residues. Germline V gene data show CDR1 as DFQATT and CDR2 as SNEGSKA (reference sequence). Between the trimmed V and J ends, which lost 3 bases and 3 bases, there was a span of 12 bases. This CDR3 reads CSASPGAPNQPQHF. In DNA form, the CDR3 reads TGCAGTGCTAGCCCCGGCGCCCCCAATCAGCCCCAGCATTTT.

In this sample, this clone turned up many times. The gene calls are TRBV6-1 and TRBJ2-1; 11 bases are a match to TRBD1. The CDR3 consists of 15 residues. The germline CDR1 and CDR2 sequences are MNHNS and SASEGT. The V gene end was trimmed by 7 bases and the J gene end by 6 bases; junction bases not matched to a gene: 8. The CDR3, as DNA: TGTGCCAGCAAACACTGGACAGGGGGCCTCAATGAGCAGTTCTTC. It translates to CASKHWTGGLNEQFF.

With regard to this clone: A junction end diverges from the germline sequence, so it may reflect a read error. This rearrangement joins TRBV7-8 to TRBJ1-3; D is uncertain. The germline gives CDR1 SGHVS, CDR2 FQNEAQ. The CDR3 sequence is 14 residues long. The CDR3 nucleotides read TGTGCCAGCAGCTTATGCACAATTGGAAACACCATATACTTT. Its translation: CASSLCTIGNTIYF.